This T cell receptor (beta chain) was profiled in a study of graft-versus-host responses after intestinal transplantation. Overall study context: Anti-thymocyte globulin induction preceded two to four years of tacrolimus and steroid maintenance in all recipients.

Profiling relied on immunoSEQ multiplex PCR, and the TCRdb table lists in-frame clones only, not all of them. The sample yields about 38,000 clones, 94% seen once. This clone was observed a single time. Its antigen remains unknown. Findings of the study overall: Levels of circulating GvH clones at their peak were associated with early post-transplant HvG declines. Some patients had graft-donor T cell macrochimerism, and their allografts showed high graft-versus-host to host-versus-graft clonal ratios. The marrow of recipients harbored GvH clones, and ileum or blood showed some of them first.

The CDR3 runs to 13 residues. V lost 5 bases to trimming and J lost 2 bases, with 10 bases between them. Germline CDR1 SGHNT, CDR2 YENEEA. The V call is TRBV11-3, the J call TRBJ2-7; D possibly corresponds to TRBD1 (6 bases). This TCR came from a human donor who was the organ donor for an intestinal transplant. Sequences were derived from unstimulated CD4+ T cells sorted from spleen or lymph node cells, sampled before transplant. CDR3 sequence: CASSLRGTYEQYF. The CDR3 DNA sequence: TGTGCCAGCAGCCTCAGGGGCACCTACGAGCAGTACTTC.